This TCR beta chain was identified in a study of blood T cell repertoires in COVID-19. Whole-study context: Samples taken during acute and convalescent COVID-19 were collected in the United States, Italy and Spain. T cells, B-cell-depleted T cells, or PBMCs supplied cDNA or gDNA.

V was shortened by 2 bases and J by 0 bases, with 11 bases between the two germline ends. The CDR3 covers 16 residues. Germline CDR1 is SQVTM and CDR2 is ANQGSEA. Under the authors' procedure: The assay estimated nucleated cells by amplifying reference gene primers. The protocol was immunoSEQ multiplex PCR, while the TCRdb copy is restricted to in-frame clones and leaves out a portion. V, J and clone size are taken as reported in that table, and D and trimming were inferred from the DNA itself. There are approximately 200,000 clones in the sample; 65% to 85% occur only once, and approximately 3% lies in the top ten.

The TCR comes from a woman younger than 45 who had recovered from COVID-19. The chain uses TRBV29-1 and TRBJ2-6; a weak D match, TRBD1 (6 bases). The sequenced material came from peripheral blood. As DNA, the CDR3 is TGCAGCGTTGAAAGGACAGCCTTCTCTGGGGCCAACGTCCTGACTTTC. Encoded protein: CSVERTAFSGANVLTF.